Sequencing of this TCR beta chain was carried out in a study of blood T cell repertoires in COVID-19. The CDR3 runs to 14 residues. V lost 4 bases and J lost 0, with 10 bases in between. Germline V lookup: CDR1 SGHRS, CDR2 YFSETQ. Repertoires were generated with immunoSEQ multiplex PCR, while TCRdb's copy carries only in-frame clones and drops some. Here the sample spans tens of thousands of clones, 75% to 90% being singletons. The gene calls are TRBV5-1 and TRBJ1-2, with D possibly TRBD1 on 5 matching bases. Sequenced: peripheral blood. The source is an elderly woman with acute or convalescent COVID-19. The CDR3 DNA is TGCGCCAGCAGCCAGGACACTTCTAACTATGGCTACACCTTC. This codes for CASSQDTSNYGYTF.